This TCR beta chain came from a study of T cell responses to AZD1222 COVID-19 vaccine. V lost 3 bases, J lost 0 bases, and 18 bases lay in between. The CDR3 length is 17 residues. Germline V gene sequence: CDR1 LNHDA, CDR2 SQIVND (reference sequence). Sequencing was performed with immunoSEQ multiplex PCR; in TCRdb, only in-frame clones are kept and a portion is missing. Counted here are over 150,000 clones, about nine tenths occurring once; the ten biggest clones make up roughly 1.6%. With respect to this clone: Its matching antigen is unknown.

General observations from the study: No day 14 peak samples; only post-peak repertoires were characterized. Spike-specific TCR breadth and depth went up after people got two AZD1222 doses. Within unmutated variant regions lay the reported targets of nearly half of spike-specific TCRs.

Sequences were derived from peripheral blood, sampled on day 0 of AZD1222 vaccination. The sequence derives from an adult in good health. The chain is built from TRBV19 and TRBJ2-7, with D uncertain. The CDR3 nucleotides read TGTGCCAGTAGTATTAGTACCATGTTGGCTCCCTCCTACGAGCAGTACTTC. Protein: CASSISTMLAPSYEQYF.